These 27 T cell receptor beta chains were sequenced from one sample in a study of CD8 T cells in ankylosing spondylitis. Notes on the study in general: Apparently characteristic of ankylosing spondylitis blood was a TCR beta motif (under ten highly homologous variants).

These receptors are not linked to any known antigen. MiXCR was run by TCRdb on the 5' RACE reads, yielding one entry per CDR3 protein. This sample has under 550,000 distinct CDR3 sequences, with roughly 27% found just once. Sequencing was performed on blood, either unsorted or a sorted T cell fraction (not recorded which). These receptors were taken from a male donor with ankylosing spondylitis.

This clonotype was recorded a few times. The chain couples TRBV12-3 or TRBV12-4 to TRBJ1-1; tentative D call: TRBD1 (5 bases). The V end was cut by 11 bases, the J end by 0 bases, with 13 bases between. The CDR3 spans 13 residues. CDR3 coding DNA: TGTGCCTCGGGGGGAAATTTGAACACTGAAGCTTTCTTT. Protein product: CASGGNLNTEAFF.

This clonotype was observed at least ten times. The chain uses TRBV6-1 and TRBJ1-5; D is uncertain. The CDR3 is 11 residues long. Trimming shortened V by 4 bases and J by 6 bases, and 4 bases separated the two germline ends. In germline, CDR1 is MNHNS, CDR2 SASEGT. This chain's CDR3 is CASSGFQPQHF. DNA for the CDR3: TGTGCCAGCAGTGGTTTTCAGCCCCAGCATTTT.

This clonotype came up a few times. The genes are TRBV7-6 and TRBJ1-3; no reliable D call. The V end lost 5 bases, the J end lost 0 bases, and 11 bases lay between the germline ends. The CDR3 runs 15 residues. Germline V gene sequence: CDR1 SGHVS, CDR2 FNYEAQ. This CDR3 is CASSEGFFSGNTIYF. CDR3 sequence (DNA): TGTGCCAGCAGCGAGGGATTTTTCTCTGGAAACACCATATATTTT.

The chain links TRBV21-1 to TRBJ2-2; TRBD1 is taken as the D call from the table, unchecked against the DNA. TRBV21-1 is an annotated pseudogene. The CDR3 has 19 amino acids. The DNA for the CDR3 is TGTGCCAGCAGCCCTCGATCCGCCCCGGGGGCAAGGAACACCGGGGAGCTGTTTTTT. This gives the protein CASSPRSAPGARNTGELFF.

This clonotype has more than one count but fewer than ten. The gene calls are TRBV20-1 and TRBJ2-5, with 10 bases aligning to TRBD1. CDR3 length: 14 residues. With 6 bases clipped from V and 2 bases from J, the junction kept 6 bases outside the gene matches. From germline, CDR1 is DFQATT and CDR2 SNEGSKA (reference sequence). The CDR3 sequence: CSAVGQGRQETQYF. The CDR3 coding sequence is TGCAGTGCCGTGGGACAGGGGAGACAAGAGACCCAGTACTTC.

Only a few counts were recorded for this clonotype. This chain uses TRBV5-1 with TRBJ2-3; 7 bases are a match to TRBD1. The CDR3 has 19 amino acids. With V trimmed by 7 bases and J by 3 bases, 23 bases remained unmatched. CDR1 SGHRS and CDR2 YFSETQ come from the germline V gene. This CDR3 is CASRRTGQVLEVGTDTQYF. CDR3 nucleotides: TGCGCCAGCCGCCGCACCGGACAGGTTCTTGAGGTTGGAACAGATACGCAGTATTTT.

This clonotype was seen a few times. The CDR3 DNA reads as TGTGCCAGCAATCCCAAAAACATTCAGTACTTC. As protein: CASNPKNIQYF. The chain joins TRBV2 to TRBJ2-4; no reliable D call. Germline assignment: CDR1 SNHLY and CDR2 FYNNEI. This CDR3 is 11 amino acids long. The V and J ends lost 7 bases and 2 bases respectively, with 3 bases between them.

The chain recombines TRBV11-2 with TRBJ1-5; D remains ambiguous. Deletions cut 1 base from V and 5 bases from J, with 6 bases between. The CDR3 length is 13 residues. CDR1 and CDR2 (germline): SGHAT, FQNNGV. CDR3 bases: TGTGCCAGCAGCTTAGCGTCCGATCAGCCCCAGCATTTT. Its translation is CASSLASDQPQHF.

This clonotype was seen more than once but under ten times. This rearrangement joins TRBV2 to TRBJ1-1, with 7 bases identical to TRBD1. Losses at the gene ends were 6 bases for V and 4 bases for J; bases not matched to a gene: 8. CDR1 and CDR2 (germline): SNHLY, FYNNEI. This CDR3 contains 14 residues. The CDR3 sequence is CASRGTVSVTEAFF. For the CDR3, the DNA is TGTGCCAGCAGGGGGACAGTCTCGGTCACTGAAGCTTTCTTT. Complete variable domain (other parts from reference TRBV2 and TRBJ1-1): EPEVTQTPSHQVTQMGQEVILRCVPISNHLYFYWYRQILGQKVEFLVSFYNNEISEKSEIFDDQFSVERPDGSNFTLKIRSTKLEDSAMYFCASRGTVSVTEAFFGQGTRLTVV.

This clonotype has at least ten counts. The chain employs TRBV5-1 and TRBJ1-5; perhaps TRBD1 as D (6 bases). Between the trimmed V and J ends, which lost 3 bases and 1 base, there was a span of 8 bases. CDR3 length: 14 residues. CDR1 and CDR2 from the germline V gene are SGHRS and YFSETQ. The CDR3 is CASSSGQSNQPQHF. The CDR3 DNA follows: TGCGCCAGCAGCTCTGGACAGAGCAATCAGCCCCAGCATTTT.

The CDR3 DNA reads TGTGCCAGCAGATTCGGAGGATGGCTAAATTCACCCCTCCACTTT. Residues: CASRFGGWLNSPLHF. The rearrangement uses TRBV6-2 or TRBV6-3 and TRBJ1-6; D gene uncertain. Germline V gene lookup returns CDR1 MNHEY and CDR2 SVGEGT. The ends were cut back, 6 bases at V and 7 bases at J, with 16 bases in the middle. This CDR3 is built from 15 residues.

This clonotype has a count of ten or more. This chain joins TRBV12-3 or TRBV12-4 and TRBJ2-5; D is tentatively TRBD1 or TRBD2 (5 bases each). This CDR3 is built from 15 residues. Trimming took off 3 bases at V and 3 bases at J, with 14 bases between the two ends. CDR3 DNA sequence: TGTGCCAGCAGTTTTCGTGGGACGCCAGAAGAGACCCAGTACTTC. Residues: CASSFRGTPEETQYF.

The chain is built from TRBV12-3 or TRBV12-4 and TRBJ2-1, with 10 bases identical to TRBD1. The CDR3 runs to 18 residues. With 7 bases clipped from V and 0 bases from J, the junction kept 12 bases outside the gene matches. The CDR3: CASTRDRGLPSSYNEQFF. The CDR3 region has the DNA TGTGCCAGCACCCGGGACAGGGGTTTGCCGAGCTCCTACAATGAGCAGTTCTTC.

The chain carries TRBV7-2 and TRBJ1-2, with no clear D. Germline assignment: CDR1 SGHTA and CDR2 FQGNSA. The CDR3 sequence is 13 residues long. Trimming stripped 4 bases from V and 5 bases from J, with 11 bases between. CDR3 amino acids: CASSSSAVYGYTF. The CDR3 DNA follows: TGTGCCAGCAGCTCATCGGCAGTATATGGCTACACCTTC.

The V call is TRBV20-1, the J call TRBJ1-5; 10 bases match TRBD1. The CDR3 extends over 14 amino acids. The V gene end was trimmed by 7 bases and the J gene end by 5 bases; junction bases not matched to a gene: 8. CDR1 is DFQATT and CDR2 is SNEGSKA in the germline V gene (reference sequence). CDR3 in DNA: TGCAGTGGACAGGGGGCTAATAGAGATCAGCCCCAGCATTTT. Translating it yields CSGQGANRDQPQHF.

V usage is TRBV29-1 and J usage is TRBJ2-7; 9 nucleotides match TRBD1. The V gene's germline CDR1 is SQVTM and CDR2 ANQGSEA. The CDR3 is made up of 14 amino acids. V trimming: 6 bases; J trimming: 3 bases; junction bases outside the gene matches: 9. Written as DNA, the CDR3 is TGCAGCGTACGAAGGGGGACAGGGAACTACGAGCAGTACTTC. Protein product: CSVRRGTGNYEQYF.

This clonotype was observed a handful of times. The rearrangement joins TRBV4-1 to TRBJ2-1, with D maybe TRBD2 (7 bases). The CDR3 is 17 residues long. Germline CDR1 and CDR2: MGHRA and YSYEKL. V lost 4 bases to trimming and J lost 8 bases, with 24 bases between them. The chain's CDR3 is CASSRGWGGRIDDEQFF. The CDR3, as DNA: TGCGCCAGCAGCCGAGGATGGGGGGGCAGAATTGACGATGAGCAGTTCTTC.

The chain uses TRBV2 and TRBJ1-6; D is perhaps TRBD1 (5 bases). The length of the CDR3 is 16 residues. Trimming took 6 bases from V and 3 from J, leaving 15 bases between them. Germline CDR1 and CDR2: SNHLY and FYNNEI. This CDR3 is CASSDQGESYNSPLHF. The CDR3, as DNA: TGTGCCAGCAGCGATCAGGGAGAAAGCTATAATTCACCCCTCCACTTT.

The V gene is TRBV11-1, the J gene TRBJ2-1; 7 nucleotides line up with TRBD2. This CDR3 has 17 residues. J was trimmed by 5 bases and V by 1 base; bases with no gene match: 11. Germline V gives CDR1 SGHAT, CDR2 FQDESV (reference sequence). The chain's CDR3 is CASSLDNAGASHNEQFF. CDR3 DNA sequence: TGTGCCAGCAGCTTAGACAACGCGGGAGCAAGCCACAATGAGCAGTTCTTC.

The rearrangement links TRBV11-2 to TRBJ2-1; D is perhaps TRBD2 (6 bases). The CDR3 is made up of 16 amino acids. Looked up from germline, CDR1 is SGHAT and CDR2 is FQNNGV. V was clipped by 5 bases and J by 6 bases, with 20 bases between them. The CDR3 reads CASSERDGSAGNEQFF. CDR3 DNA: TGTGCCAGCAGCGAGAGGGACGGGAGCGCAGGCAATGAGCAGTTCTTC.

This clonotype has only a few counts. V is TRBV9 and J is TRBJ2-3; D is perhaps TRBD1 or TRBD2 (5 bases each). V was shortened by 3 bases and J by 0 bases, with 14 bases between the two germline ends. This CDR3 comprises 16 residues. Germline CDR1 is SGDLS and CDR2 is YYNGEE. Here the CDR3 reads CASSGDLSPSTDTQYF. The CDR3 DNA follows: TGTGCCAGCAGCGGGGACCTATCACCTAGCACAGATACGCAGTATTTT. Based on the CDR3 plus reference TRBV9 and TRBJ2-3, the full variable domain is DSGVTQTPKHLITATGQRVTLRCSPRSGDLSVYWYQQSLDQGLQFLIQYYNGEERAKGNILERFSAQQFPDLHSELNLSSLELGDSALYFCASSGDLSPSTDTQYFGPGTRLTVL.

This chain connects TRBV5-1 to TRBJ2-5; the D is unclear. The CDR3 runs 14 residues. Per the germline V gene, CDR1 is SGHRS and CDR2 is YFSETQ. V shed 0 bases and J shed 0 bases, with 6 bases lying between them. The chain's CDR3 is CASSLDVYQETQYF. The CDR3 DNA follows: TGCGCCAGCAGCTTGGACGTGTACCAAGAGACCCAGTACTTC.

The V and J genes are TRBV28 and TRBJ1-3; D call uncertain. CDR3 length equals 16 residues. The germline gives CDR1 MDHEN, CDR2 SYDVKM. Trimming stripped 5 bases from V and 0 bases from J, with 14 bases between. CDR3 sequence: CASSPPGGVSGNTIYF. Written as DNA, the CDR3 is TGTGCCAGCAGTCCCCCCGGAGGCGTCTCTGGAAACACCATATATTTT.

This chain's CDR3 is CAIRRSGNEQFF. The CDR3 bases are TGTGCCATCAGAAGGTCGGGCAATGAGCAGTTCTTC. The chain links TRBV10-3 to TRBJ2-1; no clear D. Between the trimmed V and J ends, which lost 6 bases and 6 bases, there was a span of 9 bases. CDR1 and CDR2 from the germline V gene are ENHRY and SYGVKD. The CDR3 contains 12 residues.

This clonotype was observed a few times. This chain uses TRBV20-1 with TRBJ1-1; D unclear. The CDR3 extends over 14 amino acids. Germline V gene sequence: CDR1 DFQATT, CDR2 SNEGSKA (reference sequence). V lost 5 bases and J 10 bases, leaving 23 bases between the germline ends. DNA of the CDR3: TGCAGTGCTCCCCGGACTGACAATCATTCGGGAGCTTTCTTT. The encoded protein is CSAPRTDNHSGAFF.

The rearrangement links TRBV20-1 to TRBJ2-7; 9 bases are a match to TRBD1. This CDR3 spans 14 amino acids. CDR1 DFQATT and CDR2 SNEGSKA come from the germline V gene (reference sequence). Trimming took 6 bases from V and 5 from J; bases not matched to a gene: 11. The CDR3 region is CSAANRGLSNEQYF. The CDR3 bases are TGCAGTGCGGCAAACAGGGGGCTGTCCAACGAGCAGTACTTC.

This chain links TRBV5-1 with TRBJ2-5; 13 positions match TRBD2. Germline-derived CDR1 and CDR2 are SGHRS and YFSETQ. The CDR3 has 15 amino acids. The junction had 5 bases not matched to a gene; V was cut back by 4 bases and J by 5 bases. The CDR3 sequence: CASSQGLAGVETQYF. The DNA of the CDR3 is TGCGCCAGCAGCCAAGGACTAGCGGGGGTGGAGACCCAGTACTTC.